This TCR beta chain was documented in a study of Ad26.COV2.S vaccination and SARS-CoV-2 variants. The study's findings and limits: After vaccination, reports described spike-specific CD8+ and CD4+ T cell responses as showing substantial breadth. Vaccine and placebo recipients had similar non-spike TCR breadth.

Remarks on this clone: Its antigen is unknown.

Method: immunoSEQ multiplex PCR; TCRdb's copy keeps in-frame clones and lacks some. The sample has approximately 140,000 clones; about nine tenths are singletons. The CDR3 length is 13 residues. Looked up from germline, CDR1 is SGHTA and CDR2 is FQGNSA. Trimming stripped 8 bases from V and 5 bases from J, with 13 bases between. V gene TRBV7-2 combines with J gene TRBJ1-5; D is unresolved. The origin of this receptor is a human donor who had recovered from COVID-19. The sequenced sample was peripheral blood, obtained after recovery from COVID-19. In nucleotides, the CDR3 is TGTGCCAGCCAACGGGAAGGACATCAGCCCCAGCATTTT. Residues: CASQREGHQPQHF.